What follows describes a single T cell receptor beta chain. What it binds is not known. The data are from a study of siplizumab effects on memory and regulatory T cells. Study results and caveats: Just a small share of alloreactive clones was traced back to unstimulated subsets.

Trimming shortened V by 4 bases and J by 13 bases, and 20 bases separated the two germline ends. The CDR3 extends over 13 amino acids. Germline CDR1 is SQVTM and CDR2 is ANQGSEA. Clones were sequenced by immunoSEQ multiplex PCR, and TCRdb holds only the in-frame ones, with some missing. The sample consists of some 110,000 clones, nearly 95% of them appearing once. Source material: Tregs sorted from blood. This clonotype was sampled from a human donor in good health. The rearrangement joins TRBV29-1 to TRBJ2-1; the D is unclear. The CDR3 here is CSVVFQHSVGQFF. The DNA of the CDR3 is TGCAGCGTTGTTTTTCAACACTCGGTTGGTCAGTTCTTC.